The 32 T cell receptor beta chains given below trace back to one sample, sequenced in a study of CD8 T cells in Susac syndrome. An input of roughly 0.5 to 1 ug of RNA was subjected to reverse transcription using random hexamers. A single record per CDR3 protein comes from TCRdb applying MiXCR to the immunoSEQ multiplex PCR reads. The sample lists about 120,000 distinct CDR3 sequences; roughly 91% were seen once. The sequencing input was CD4+ T cells from PBMCs. The receptors originated from a human donor in good health.

V and J are TRBV6-2 or TRBV6-3 and TRBJ1-1; D ambiguous. Germline V lookup: CDR1 MNHEY, CDR2 SVGEGT. The CDR3 length is 13 residues. The ends were cut back, 2 bases at V and 1 base at J, with 5 bases in the middle. The CDR3 nucleotides read TGTGCCAGCAGTTACGGGAAGAACACTGAAGCTTTCTTT. Translation: CASSYGKNTEAFF.

The chain couples TRBV29-1 to TRBJ2-2; 11 nucleotides match TRBD2. Germline V gene data show CDR1 as SQVTM and CDR2 as ANQGSEA. V lost 4 bases and J lost 6; bases outside the gene matches: 1. The CDR3 contains 13 residues. The CDR3 region is CSVGGLAAGELFF. DNA for the CDR3: TGCAGCGTTGGGGGACTAGCGGCCGGGGAGCTGTTTTTT.

The rearrangement links TRBV20-1 to TRBJ2-1, with D perhaps matching TRBD2 (5 bases). This CDR3 region has 14 residues. Germline loops: CDR1 DFQATT, CDR2 SNEGSKA (reference sequence). Trimming pared 6 bases from V and 0 bases from J, leaving 12 bases between. CDR3 coding DNA: TGCAGTGCCACCCGAGGAGGCTCCTACAATGAGCAGTTCTTC. This encodes CSATRGGSYNEQFF.

In DNA, the CDR3 is TGTGCCAGCAGTTGGGGACTAGCGGGAACTCCCGGCTACGAGCAGTACTTC. Protein product: CASSWGLAGTPGYEQYF. The chain has TRBV27 and TRBJ2-7; 13 nucleotides agree with TRBD2. The CDR3 totals 17 residues. V lost 4 bases, J lost 3 bases, and 9 bases stayed unmatched. Germline V gives CDR1 MNHEY, CDR2 SMNVEV (reference sequence).

This sequence joins TRBV6-1 and TRBJ2-1; TRBD2 is a possible D gene (5 bases). Germline assignment: CDR1 MNHNS and CDR2 SASEGT. V lost 7 bases to trimming and J lost 7 bases, with 23 bases between them. The CDR3 extends over 16 amino acids. CDR3 DNA sequence: TGTGCCAGCAATCAACTACCTGCCGGGGAGAAAAATGAGCAGTTCTTC. It translates to CASNQLPAGEKNEQFF.

V usage is TRBV7-9 and J usage is TRBJ2-7; D is perhaps TRBD1 (5 bases). The CDR3 contains 13 residues. From germline, CDR1 is SEHNR and CDR2 FQNEAQ (reference sequence). Trimming shortened V by 5 bases and J by 7 bases, and 15 bases separated the two germline ends. CDR3 DNA: TGTGCCAGCAGCCTGACAGCCCAAAGGGAGCAGTACTTC. Protein product: CASSLTAQREQYF.

The chain recombines TRBV23-1 with TRBJ1-2; D may be TRBD1 (5 bases). TRBV23-1 is an ORF, and what it does is uncertain. V was shortened by 9 bases and J by 4 bases, with 21 bases between the two germline ends. There are 15 residues in the CDR3. CDR3 in amino acids: CASLGSGRLGYGYTF. For the CDR3, the DNA is TGCGCCAGTTTGGGCTCGGGGCGCCTGGGCTATGGCTACACCTTC.

The V gene is TRBV10-3, the J gene TRBJ2-1; D might be TRBD1 or TRBD2, each matching 5 bases. Germline V lookup: CDR1 ENHRY, CDR2 SYGVKD. CDR3 length: 15 residues. With 0 bases removed from V and 4 bases from J, the gap between germline ends came to 10 bases. The CDR3 loop is CAISESGRIYNEQFF. The CDR3 nucleotides are TGTGCCATCAGTGAGTCGGGACGAATTTACAATGAGCAGTTCTTC.

The chain combines TRBV7-9 with TRBJ2-5; 9 nucleotides agree with TRBD2. V lost 5 bases and J lost 4; bases outside the gene matches: 5. Germline loops: CDR1 SEHNR, CDR2 FQNEAQ (reference sequence). The CDR3 extends over 14 amino acids. The CDR3, as DNA: TGTGCCAGCAGCGCCCCGGGACTAGCAGAGACCCAGTACTTC. Residues: CASSAPGLAETQYF.

This clonotype was seen only once. The chain links TRBV2 to TRBJ1-1, with D unresolved. The CDR3 is made up of 15 amino acids. Germline V lookup: CDR1 SNHLY, CDR2 FYNNEI. Trimming stripped 4 bases from V and 4 bases from J, with 16 bases between. The chain's CDR3 is CASSAGQGVSTEAFF. DNA of the CDR3: TGTGCCAGCAGTGCGGGTCAAGGAGTGAGCACTGAAGCTTTCTTT. The full variable domain, with the rest looked up from reference TRBV2 and TRBJ1-1, is EPEVTQTPSHQVTQMGQEVILRCVPISNHLYFYWYRQILGQKVEFLVSFYNNEISEKSEIFDDQFSVERPDGSNFTLKIRSTKLEDSAMYFCASSAGQGVSTEAFFGQGTRLTVV.

The V call is TRBV6-5, the J call TRBJ2-5, with 9 bases aligning to TRBD1. The V and J ends lost 7 bases and 2 bases, in that order; junction bases with no gene match: 8. This CDR3 spans 15 amino acids. From germline, CDR1 is MNHEY and CDR2 SVGAGI. CDR3 sequence (DNA): TGTGCCAGCACTGTGACAGGGGGTACGCAAGAGACCCAGTACTTC. Protein sequence: CASTVTGGTQETQYF.

In DNA form, the CDR3 reads TGTGCCAGCAGCCAGACTAGCGGGGGGCAAAACTCCTACGAGCAGTACTTC. Protein sequence: CASSQTSGGQNSYEQYF. The rearrangement joins TRBV11-1 to TRBJ2-7, with 13 bases aligning to TRBD2. V lost 5 bases, J lost 0 bases, and 7 bases stayed unmatched. Germline V CDR1 and CDR2: SGHAT, FQDESV (reference sequence). The CDR3 runs to 17 residues.

The rearrangement uses TRBV10-3 and TRBJ1-2, with TRBD1 as a possible D gene (6 bases). The CDR3 loop spans 14 amino acids. Germline loops: CDR1 ENHRY, CDR2 SYGVKD. Between the trimmed V and J ends, which lost 6 bases and 8 bases, there was a span of 19 bases. CDR3 nucleotides: TGTGCCATCAGCCCAGGACAGATGAATATGGGCTACACCTTC. It translates to CAISPGQMNMGYTF.

V gene TRBV7-7 combines with J gene TRBJ2-5; maybe TRBD1 (5 bases). Per the germline V gene, CDR1 is SSHAT and CDR2 is FNYEAQ (reference sequence). This CDR3 region has 12 residues. With 1 base removed from V and 6 bases from J, the gap between germline ends came to 6 bases. The CDR3 reads CASSLEGQTQYF. The CDR3 DNA is TGTGCCAGCAGCTTAGAGGGGCAGACCCAGTACTTC.

This sequence joins TRBV20-1 and TRBJ2-1, with D uncertain. Per the germline V gene, CDR1 is DFQATT and CDR2 is SNEGSKA (reference sequence). The CDR3 is made up of 13 amino acids. V was clipped by 1 base and J by 5 bases, with 9 bases between them. CDR3 in amino acids: CSARAARNNEQFF. The CDR3, as DNA: TGCAGTGCTAGAGCGGCTAGAAACAATGAGCAGTTCTTC.

This chain connects TRBV4-1 to TRBJ2-7, with D possibly matching TRBD1 (6 bases). Germline values: CDR1 MGHRA, CDR2 YSYEKL. This CDR3 is built from 16 residues. V lost 3 bases and J 1 base, leaving 16 bases between the germline ends. CDR3 protein: CASSQLLGQRSYEQYF. In DNA form, the CDR3 reads TGCGCCAGCAGCCAGCTATTAGGACAGAGGTCCTACGAGCAGTACTTC.

The chain is built from TRBV3-1 and TRBJ1-5; D unclear. Germline V gene sequence: CDR1 LGHDT, CDR2 YNNKEL (reference sequence). CDR3 size: 12 residues. The germline V and J ends were trimmed by 1 base and 9 bases, with 7 bases remaining between them. In nucleotides, the CDR3 is TGTGCCAGCAGCCAAGGTCTGGGGCCCCAGCATTTT. It encodes CASSQGLGPQHF. Based on the CDR3 plus reference TRBV3-1 and TRBJ1-5, the full variable domain is DTAVSQTPKYLVTQMGNDKSIKCEQNLGHDTMYWYKQDSKKFLKIMFSYNNKELIINETVPNRFSPKSPDKAHLNLHINSLELGDSAVYFCASSQGLGPQHFGDGTRLSIL.

This clonotype was seen only a few times. This chain uses TRBV9 with TRBJ1-1; unclear D gene. V was shortened by 4 bases and J by 7 bases, with 14 bases between the two germline ends. The germline V gene has CDR1 SGDLS and CDR2 YYNGEE. The CDR3 spans 13 residues. The CDR3: CASSTEGIVEAFF. CDR3 DNA sequence: TGTGCCAGCAGCACGGAAGGGATCGTTGAAGCTTTCTTT.

The chain is built from TRBV20-1 and TRBJ2-1, with TRBD2 matching 11 bases. Per the germline V gene, CDR1 is DFQATT and CDR2 is SNEGSKA (reference sequence). CDR3 length: 19 amino acids. V was clipped by 6 bases and J by 5 bases; unmatched bases: 21. This CDR3 is CSATSVAGGPVPKDNEQFF. As DNA, the CDR3 is TGCAGTGCAACGAGCGTAGCGGGAGGGCCGGTACCTAAGGACAATGAGCAGTTCTTC.

The chain employs TRBV29-1 and TRBJ2-3; 7 positions match TRBD2. Per the germline V gene, CDR1 is SQVTM and CDR2 is ANQGSEA. After removal of 0 bases from V and 4 bases from J, the junction contained 7 bases not matched to a gene. This CDR3 region has 15 residues. CDR3 sequence reads: CSVEDLEGRADTQYF. For the CDR3, the DNA is TGCAGCGTTGAAGATCTAGAGGGGAGGGCAGATACGCAGTATTTT.

Only one count was recorded for this clonotype. The chain carries TRBV7-6 and TRBJ1-1; D might be TRBD1 (6 bases). Germline loops: CDR1 SGHVS, CDR2 FNYEAQ. The V and J ends lost 3 bases and 1 base respectively, with 9 bases between them. The CDR3 consists of 14 residues. The CDR3 reads CASSFAGANTEAFF. DNA of the CDR3: TGTGCCAGCAGCTTTGCAGGGGCGAACACTGAAGCTTTCTTT.

The CDR3 sequence is CSARAGTANTEAFF. The CDR3 DNA follows: TGCAGTGCTAGAGCCGGGACAGCGAACACTGAAGCTTTCTTT. The gene calls are TRBV20-1 and TRBJ1-1, with TRBD1 identical over 7 bases. Trimming at V came to 1 base and at J to 1 base, leaving 3 bases not matched to a gene. Germline V gene data show CDR1 as DFQATT and CDR2 as SNEGSKA (reference sequence). The CDR3 length is 14 residues.

The chain employs TRBV10-3 and TRBJ1-2; 9 bases are shared with TRBD1. The V gene's germline CDR1 is ENHRY and CDR2 SYGVKD. J gave up 4 bases and V 6 bases, and 9 bases lay outside the gene matches. This CDR3 region has 15 residues. The CDR3 nucleotides are TGTGCCATCAGGACCTGGGACAGGGAGGGCTATGGCTACACCTTC. Amino acids: CAIRTWDREGYGYTF.

The chain is built from TRBV12-3 or TRBV12-4 and TRBJ2-7; 11 bases fit TRBD2. The CDR3 loop spans 15 amino acids. V lost 1 base and J lost 6; bases outside the gene matches: 5. The CDR3 loop is CASSLGSGGASEQYF. CDR3 sequence (DNA): TGTGCCAGCAGTTTAGGTAGCGGGGGGGCCAGCGAGCAGTACTTC.

CDR3 in DNA: TGCGCCAGCACGATCGGGACTAGCGGGGCTAGCACAGATACGCAGTATTTT. It codes for CASTIGTSGASTDTQYF. The chain is built from TRBV5-1 and TRBJ2-3, with 13 bases lining up with TRBD2. This CDR3 has 17 residues. Trimming removed 6 bases from V and 0 bases from J; junction bases left unmatched: 7. Looked up from germline, CDR1 is SGHRS and CDR2 is YFSETQ. The whole variable domain, remainder taken from reference TRBV5-1 and TRBJ2-3, is KAGVTQTPRYLIKTRGQQVTLSCSPISGHRSVSWYQQTPGQGLQFLFEYFSETQRNKGNFPGRFSGRQFSNSRSEMNVSTLELGDSALYLCASTIGTSGASTDTQYFGPGTRLTVL.

The V call is TRBV27, the J call TRBJ1-2; D is unresolved. V shed 0 bases and J shed 3 bases, with 11 bases lying between them. The V gene's germline CDR1 is MNHEY and CDR2 SMNVEV (reference sequence). This CDR3 is built from 15 residues. CDR3 amino acids: CASSLSFSSDYGYTF. DNA of the CDR3: TGTGCCAGCAGTTTATCGTTCTCGTCCGACTATGGCTACACCTTC.

The chain has TRBV3-1 and TRBJ2-1; 7 bases are a match to TRBD2. V trimming: 2 bases; J trimming: 15 bases; junction bases outside the gene matches: 13. The germline V gene has CDR1 LGHDT and CDR2 YNNKEL (reference sequence). The length of the CDR3 is 14 residues. The CDR3 DNA reads as TGTGCCAGCAGCCAAATGTCTAGCGGTGGGGATCTGTTCTTC. Translating it yields CASSQMSSGGDLFF.

V is TRBV29-1 and J is TRBJ1-2; 10 bases fit TRBD1. The CDR3 loop spans 13 amino acids. Losses at the gene ends were 6 bases for V and 8 bases for J; bases not matched to a gene: 9. The germline V gene has CDR1 SQVTM and CDR2 ANQGSEA. The chain's CDR3 is CSVTRDRGGGYTF. The CDR3 DNA reads TGCAGCGTAACCCGGGACAGGGGAGGCGGCTACACCTTC.

This sequence joins TRBV7-2 and TRBJ2-5, with no clear D. There are 15 residues in the CDR3. Germline V gives CDR1 SGHTA, CDR2 FQGNSA. Between the trimmed V and J ends, which lost 0 bases and 5 bases, there was a span of 13 bases. The chain's CDR3 is CASSLALVLGETQYF. DNA for the CDR3: TGTGCCAGCAGCTTAGCGCTGGTCTTGGGGGAGACCCAGTACTTC.

This chain uses TRBV7-9 with TRBJ2-7; 8 bases map to TRBD1. CDR3 length: 14 amino acids. V trimming: 5 bases; J trimming: 3 bases; junction bases outside the gene matches: 6. The germline CDR1 and CDR2 sequences are SEHNR and FQNEAQ (reference sequence). CDR3 nucleotides: TGTGCCAGCAGCGGACAGGGAAAATTCTACGAGCAGTACTTC. This gives the protein CASSGQGKFYEQYF.

This chain links TRBV6-2 or TRBV6-3 with TRBJ2-7; 9 bases agree with TRBD2. Looked up from germline, CDR1 is MNHEY and CDR2 is SVGEGT. V lost 4 bases and J lost 2; bases outside the gene matches: 6. The CDR3 spans 15 residues. The CDR3 protein is CASSWAERGAYEQYF. The CDR3 region has the DNA TGTGCCAGCAGTTGGGCGGAGCGGGGGGCCTACGAGCAGTACTTC.

The rearrangement uses TRBV2 and TRBJ2-2; the match to TRBD1 covers 9 bases. This CDR3 is built from 14 residues. V lost 6 bases, J lost 5 bases, and 4 bases stayed unmatched. CDR1 is SNHLY, CDR2 FYNNEI, per germline. The CDR3 protein is CASRGTGRTGELFF. The CDR3 DNA is TGTGCCAGCAGGGGGACAGGGAGGACCGGGGAGCTGTTTTTT. Full variable domain (rest looked up from reference TRBV2 and TRBJ2-2): EPEVTQTPSHQVTQMGQEVILRCVPISNHLYFYWYRQILGQKVEFLVSFYNNEISEKSEIFDDQFSVERPDGSNFTLKIRSTKLEDSAMYFCASRGTGRTGELFFGEGSRLTVL.